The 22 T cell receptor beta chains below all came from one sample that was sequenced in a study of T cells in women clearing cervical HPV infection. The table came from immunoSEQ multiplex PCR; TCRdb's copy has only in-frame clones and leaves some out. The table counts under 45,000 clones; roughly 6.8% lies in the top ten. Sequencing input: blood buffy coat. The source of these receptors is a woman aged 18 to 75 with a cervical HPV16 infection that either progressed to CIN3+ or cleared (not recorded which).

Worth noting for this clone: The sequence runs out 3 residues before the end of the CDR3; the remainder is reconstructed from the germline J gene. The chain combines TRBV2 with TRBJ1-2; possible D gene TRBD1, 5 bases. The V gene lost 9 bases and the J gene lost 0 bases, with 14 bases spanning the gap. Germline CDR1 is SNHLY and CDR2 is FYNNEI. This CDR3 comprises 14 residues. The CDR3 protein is CASGGDFTNYGYTF. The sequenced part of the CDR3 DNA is TGTGCCAGTGGTGGGGACTTTACTAACTATGGC.

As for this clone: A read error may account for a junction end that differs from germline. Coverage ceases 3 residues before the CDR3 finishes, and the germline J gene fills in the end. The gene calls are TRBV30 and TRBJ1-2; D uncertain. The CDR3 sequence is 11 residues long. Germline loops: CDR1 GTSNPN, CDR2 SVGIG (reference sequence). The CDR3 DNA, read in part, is TGTGCCTGGAGTGGCCTATATGAC. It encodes CAWSGLYD. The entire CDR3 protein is CAWSGLYDYTF.

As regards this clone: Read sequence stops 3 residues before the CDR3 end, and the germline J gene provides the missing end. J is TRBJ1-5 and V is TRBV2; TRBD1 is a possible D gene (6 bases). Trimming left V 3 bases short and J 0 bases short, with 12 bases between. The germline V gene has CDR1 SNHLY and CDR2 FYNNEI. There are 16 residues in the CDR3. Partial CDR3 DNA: TGTGCCAGCAGTGATACTGGACAGTTTAGCAATCAGCCC. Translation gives CASSDTGQFSNQP. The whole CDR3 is CASSDTGQFSNQPQHF.

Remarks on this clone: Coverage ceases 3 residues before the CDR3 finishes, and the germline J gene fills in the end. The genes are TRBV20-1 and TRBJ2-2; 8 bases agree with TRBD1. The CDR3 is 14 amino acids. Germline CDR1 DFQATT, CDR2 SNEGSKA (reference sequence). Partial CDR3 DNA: TGCAGTGCTAGAGTACCGACAGGGGATGAAAAG. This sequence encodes CSARVPTGDEK. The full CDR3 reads CSARVPTGDEKLFF.

The CDR3 sequence: CASSLGLTPKAFF. The DNA read from the CDR3 is TGTGCCAGCAGCTTAGGCCTAACGCCGAAA. The rearrangement uses TRBV13 and TRBJ1-1; D unclear. Sequencing ends 3 residues short of the CDR3 end; the germline J gene provides the rest. CDR1 and CDR2 from the germline V gene are PRHDT and FYEKMQ (reference sequence). The CDR3 consists of 13 residues.

The sequenced CDR3 bases are TGTGCCAGTAGTACGTCACCAGGGTCCCTTGACCCCTATCAGCCG. This sequence encodes CASSTSPGSLDPYQP. The complete CDR3 reads CASSTSPGSLDPYQPQYF. This chain links TRBV19 with TRBJ2-3; tentatively, D is TRBD1 (5 bases). The read terminates 3 residues before the CDR3 end, so the remaining end is supplied by the germline J gene. The CDR3 is 18 residues long. CDR1 and CDR2 (germline): LNHDA, SQIVND (reference sequence).

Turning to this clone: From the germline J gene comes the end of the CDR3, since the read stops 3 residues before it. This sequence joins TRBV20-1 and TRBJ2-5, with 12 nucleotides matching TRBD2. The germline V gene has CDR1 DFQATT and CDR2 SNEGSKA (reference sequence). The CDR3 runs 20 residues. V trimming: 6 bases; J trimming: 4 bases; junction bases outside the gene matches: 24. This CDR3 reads CSAATPGTSGPLSPGETQYF. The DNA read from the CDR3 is TGCAGTGCAGCGACACCCGGGACTAGCGGGCCCTTATCCCCCGGAGAGACC.

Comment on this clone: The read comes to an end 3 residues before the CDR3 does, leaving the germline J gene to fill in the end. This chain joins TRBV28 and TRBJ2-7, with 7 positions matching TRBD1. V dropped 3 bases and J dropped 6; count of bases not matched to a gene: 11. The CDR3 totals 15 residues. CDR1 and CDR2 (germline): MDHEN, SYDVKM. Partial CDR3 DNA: TGTGCCAGCAGTTTCAGACAGGGTGAAAGATCCGAG. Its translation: CASSFRQGERSE. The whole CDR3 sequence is CASSFRQGERSEQYF.

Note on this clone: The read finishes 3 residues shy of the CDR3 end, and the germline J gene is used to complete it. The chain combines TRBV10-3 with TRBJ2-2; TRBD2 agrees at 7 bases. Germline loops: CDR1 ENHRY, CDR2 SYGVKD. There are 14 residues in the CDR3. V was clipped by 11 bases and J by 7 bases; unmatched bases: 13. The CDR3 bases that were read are TGTGCCGCCCATGGCGGGAGATGGGGCGGGGAG. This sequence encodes CAAHGGRWGGE. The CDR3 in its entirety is CAAHGGRWGGELFF.

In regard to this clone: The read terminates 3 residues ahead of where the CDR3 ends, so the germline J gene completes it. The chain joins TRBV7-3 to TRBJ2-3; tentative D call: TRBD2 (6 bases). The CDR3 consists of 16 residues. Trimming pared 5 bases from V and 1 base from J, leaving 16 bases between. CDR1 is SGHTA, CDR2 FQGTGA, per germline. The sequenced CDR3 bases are TGTGCCAGCAGCCCGGGACTGTGGGTGGGCACAGATACG. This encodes CASSPGLWVGTDT. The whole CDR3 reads CASSPGLWVGTDTQYF.

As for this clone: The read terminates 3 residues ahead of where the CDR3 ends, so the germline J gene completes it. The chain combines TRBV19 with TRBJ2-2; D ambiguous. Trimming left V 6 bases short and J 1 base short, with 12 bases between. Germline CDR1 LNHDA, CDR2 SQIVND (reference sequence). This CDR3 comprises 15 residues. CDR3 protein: CASSGIILNTGELFF. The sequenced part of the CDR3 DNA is TGTGCCAGTAGCGGTATCATCCTGAACACCGGGGAG.

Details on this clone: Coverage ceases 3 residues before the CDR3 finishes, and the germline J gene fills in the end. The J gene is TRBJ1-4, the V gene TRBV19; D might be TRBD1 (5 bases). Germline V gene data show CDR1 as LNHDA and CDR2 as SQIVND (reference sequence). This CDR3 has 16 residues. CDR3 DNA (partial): TGTGCCAGTAGTGGGGGGTCCGGCAGTCGGAATTCACCA. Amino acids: CASSGGSGSRNSP. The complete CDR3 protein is CASSGGSGSRNSPLFF.

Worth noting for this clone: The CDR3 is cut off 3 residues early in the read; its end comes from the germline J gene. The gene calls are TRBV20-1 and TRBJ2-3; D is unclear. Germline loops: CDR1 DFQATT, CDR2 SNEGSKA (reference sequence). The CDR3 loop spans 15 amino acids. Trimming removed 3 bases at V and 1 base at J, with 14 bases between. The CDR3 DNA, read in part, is TGCAGTGCTAGCCCGCCTCGACGGGGCACAGATACG. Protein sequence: CSASPPRRGTDT. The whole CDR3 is CSASPPRRGTDTQYF.

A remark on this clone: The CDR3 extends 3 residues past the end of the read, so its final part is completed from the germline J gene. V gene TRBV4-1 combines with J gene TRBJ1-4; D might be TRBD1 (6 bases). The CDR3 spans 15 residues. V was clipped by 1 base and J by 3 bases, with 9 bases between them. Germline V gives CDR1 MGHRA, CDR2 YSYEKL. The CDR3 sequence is CASSQVEGANEKLFF. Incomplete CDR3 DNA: TGCGCCAGCAGCCAAGTCGAGGGGGCTAATGAAAAA.

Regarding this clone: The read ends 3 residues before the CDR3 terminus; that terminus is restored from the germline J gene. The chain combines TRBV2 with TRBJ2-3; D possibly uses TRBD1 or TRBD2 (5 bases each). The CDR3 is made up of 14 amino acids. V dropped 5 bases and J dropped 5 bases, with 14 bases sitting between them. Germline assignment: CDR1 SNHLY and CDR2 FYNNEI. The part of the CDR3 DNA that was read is TGTGCCAGCAGTTTAGAGGGGATAGGAGATACG. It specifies CASSLEGIGDT. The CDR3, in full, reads CASSLEGIGDTQYF.

Partial CDR3 DNA: TGCAGTGACCGAAAAGAAGGCTTGGAGGGGGATACG. Its protein is CSDRKEGLEGDT. In full, the CDR3 is CSDRKEGLEGDTQYF. The chain has TRBV20-1 and TRBJ2-3, with D possibly matching TRBD2 (6 bases). The CDR3 end is not reached by the read, which stops 3 residues before it; the germline J gene fills it in. The V gene's germline CDR1 is DFQATT and CDR2 SNEGSKA (reference sequence). The ends were cut back, 7 bases at V and 6 bases at J, with 23 bases in the middle. The CDR3 loop spans 15 amino acids.

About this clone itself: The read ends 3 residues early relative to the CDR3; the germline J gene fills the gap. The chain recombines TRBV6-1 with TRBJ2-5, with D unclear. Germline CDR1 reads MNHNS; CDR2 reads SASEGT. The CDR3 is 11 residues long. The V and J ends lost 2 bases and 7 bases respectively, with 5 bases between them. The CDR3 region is CASSEPGTQYF. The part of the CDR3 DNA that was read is TGTGCCAGCAGTGAACCCGGGACC.

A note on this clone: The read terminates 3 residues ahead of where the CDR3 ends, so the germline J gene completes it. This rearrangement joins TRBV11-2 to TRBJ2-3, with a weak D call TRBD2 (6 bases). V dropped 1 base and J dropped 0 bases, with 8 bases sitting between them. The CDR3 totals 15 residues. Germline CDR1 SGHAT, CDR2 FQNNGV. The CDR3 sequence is CASSLGTTSTDTQYF. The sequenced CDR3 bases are TGTGCCAGCAGCTTAGGGACTACTAGCACAGATACG.

CDR3 DNA (partial): TGTGCCAGCAGTTCTGCCGGGACAGCAAACTACAATGAG. It codes for CASSSAGTANYNE. The CDR3, in full, reads CASSSAGTANYNEQFF. The chain couples TRBV12-3 or TRBV12-4 to TRBJ2-1; 7 nucleotides agree with TRBD1. The read comes to an end 3 residues before the CDR3 does, leaving the germline J gene to fill in the end. This CDR3 spans 16 amino acids. Unmatched junction bases numbered 9, after V lost 4 bases and J lost 3 bases.

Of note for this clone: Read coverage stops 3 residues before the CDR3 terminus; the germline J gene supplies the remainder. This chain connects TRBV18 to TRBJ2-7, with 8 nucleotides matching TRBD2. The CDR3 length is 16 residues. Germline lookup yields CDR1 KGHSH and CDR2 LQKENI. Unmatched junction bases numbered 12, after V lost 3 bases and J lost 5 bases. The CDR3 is CASSPEPGTSQDEQYF. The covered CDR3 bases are TGTGCCAGCTCACCGGAACCGGGGACTAGTCAGGACGAG.

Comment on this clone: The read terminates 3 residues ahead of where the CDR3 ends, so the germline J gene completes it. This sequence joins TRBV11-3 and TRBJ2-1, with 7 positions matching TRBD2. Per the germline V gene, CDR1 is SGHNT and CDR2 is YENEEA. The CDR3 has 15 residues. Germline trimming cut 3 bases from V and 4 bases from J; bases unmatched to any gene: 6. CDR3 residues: CASSFGGSQYNEQFF. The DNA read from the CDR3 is TGTGCCAGCAGCTTTGGCGGGAGCCAATACAATGAG.

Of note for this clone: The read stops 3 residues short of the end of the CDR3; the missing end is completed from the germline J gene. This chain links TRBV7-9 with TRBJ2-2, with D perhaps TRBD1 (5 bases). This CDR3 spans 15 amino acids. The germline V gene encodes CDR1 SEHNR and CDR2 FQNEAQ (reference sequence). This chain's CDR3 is CASSLVGATNEKLFF. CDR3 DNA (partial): TGTGCCAGCAGCTTAGTAGGGGCAACTAATGAAAAG.